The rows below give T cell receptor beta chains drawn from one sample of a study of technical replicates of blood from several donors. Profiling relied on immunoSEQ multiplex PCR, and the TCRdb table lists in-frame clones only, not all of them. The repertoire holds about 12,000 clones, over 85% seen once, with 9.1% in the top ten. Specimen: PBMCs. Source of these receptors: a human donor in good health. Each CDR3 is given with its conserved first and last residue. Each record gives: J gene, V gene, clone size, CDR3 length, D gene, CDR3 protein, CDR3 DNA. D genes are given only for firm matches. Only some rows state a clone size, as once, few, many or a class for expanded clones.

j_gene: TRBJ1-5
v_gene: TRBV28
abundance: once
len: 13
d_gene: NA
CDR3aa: CASSFRRDQPQHF
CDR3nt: TGTGCCAGCAGTTTCAGGCGAGATCAGCCCCAGCATTTT

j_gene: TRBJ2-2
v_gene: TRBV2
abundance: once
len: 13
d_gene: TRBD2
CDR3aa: CASRAGYTGELFF
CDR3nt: TGTGCCAGCAGAGCGGGATACACCGGGGAGCTGTTTTTT

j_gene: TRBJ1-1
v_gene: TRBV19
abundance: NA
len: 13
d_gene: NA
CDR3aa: CASRRTENTEAFF
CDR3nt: TGTGCCAGTAGGCGGACAGAGAACACTGAAGCTTTCTTT

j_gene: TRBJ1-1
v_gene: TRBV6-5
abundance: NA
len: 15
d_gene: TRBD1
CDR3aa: CASTTATGADTEAFF
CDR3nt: TGTGCCAGCACTACAGCGACAGGGGCGGACACTGAAGCTTTCTTT

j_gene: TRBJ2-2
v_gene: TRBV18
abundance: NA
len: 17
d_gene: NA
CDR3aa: CASSPGTAGSKTGELFF
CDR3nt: TGTGCCAGCTCACCCGGAACGGCAGGTTCAAAAACCGGGGAGCTGTTTTTT

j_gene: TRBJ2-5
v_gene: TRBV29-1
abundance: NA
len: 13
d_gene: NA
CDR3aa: CSVEFPGVETQYF
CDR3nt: TGCAGCGTTGAATTTCCGGGAGTGGAGACCCAGTACTTC

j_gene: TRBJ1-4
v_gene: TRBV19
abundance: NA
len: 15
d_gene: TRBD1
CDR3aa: CASSGTGATNEKLFF
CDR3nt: TGTGCCAGTAGTGGGACAGGGGCAACTAATGAAAAACTGTTTTTT

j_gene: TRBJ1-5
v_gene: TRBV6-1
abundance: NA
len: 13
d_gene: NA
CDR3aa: CASSDDRDQPQHF
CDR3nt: TGTGCCAGCAGTGACGACAGAGATCAGCCCCAGCATTTT

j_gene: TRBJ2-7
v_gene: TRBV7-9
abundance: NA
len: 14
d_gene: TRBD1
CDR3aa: CASSLGQGFAEQYF
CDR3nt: TGTGCCAGCAGTTTGGGACAGGGATTTGCCGAGCAGTACTTC

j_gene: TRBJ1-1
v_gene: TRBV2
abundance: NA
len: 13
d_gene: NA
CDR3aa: CASSGLLLTEAFF
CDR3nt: TGTGCCAGCAGTGGACTGCTCCTGACTGAAGCTTTCTTT

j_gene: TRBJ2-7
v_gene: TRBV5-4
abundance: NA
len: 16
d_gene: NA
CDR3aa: CASSPKSDYYSYEQYF
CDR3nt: TGTGCCAGCAGCCCTAAGAGCGACTACTACTCCTACGAGCAGTACTTC

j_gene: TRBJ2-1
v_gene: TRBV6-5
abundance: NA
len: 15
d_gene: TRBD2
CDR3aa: CASIAAGGSYNEQFF
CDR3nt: TGTGCCAGCATTGCAGCGGGGGGCTCCTACAATGAGCAGTTCTTC

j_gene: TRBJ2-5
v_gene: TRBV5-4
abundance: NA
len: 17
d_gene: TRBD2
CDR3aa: CASSWGGTSGISETQYF
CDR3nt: TGTGCCAGCAGCTGGGGAGGGACTAGCGGGATTTCGGAGACCCAGTACTTC

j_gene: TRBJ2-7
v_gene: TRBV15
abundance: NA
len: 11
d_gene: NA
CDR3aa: CATSSEDEQYF
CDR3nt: TGTGCCACCAGCAGCGAGGACGAGCAGTACTTC

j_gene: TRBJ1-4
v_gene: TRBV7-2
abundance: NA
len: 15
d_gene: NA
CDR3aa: CASSLQGLTNEKLFF
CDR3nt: TGTGCCAGCAGCTTACAGGGGCTAACTAATGAAAAACTGTTTTTT

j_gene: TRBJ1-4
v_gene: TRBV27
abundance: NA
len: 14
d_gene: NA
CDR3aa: CASSLGAQNEKLFF
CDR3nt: TGTGCCAGCAGTTTGGGGGCGCAGAATGAAAAACTGTTTTTT

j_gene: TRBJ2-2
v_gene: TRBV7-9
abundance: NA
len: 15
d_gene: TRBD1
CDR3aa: CASRKQGLNTGELFF
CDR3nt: TGTGCCAGCAGAAAACAGGGGCTTAACACCGGGGAGCTGTTTTTT

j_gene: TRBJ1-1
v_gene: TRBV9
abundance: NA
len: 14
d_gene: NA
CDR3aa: CASSPGGVNTEAFF
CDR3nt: TGTGCCAGCAGCCCGGGGGGGGTAAACACTGAAGCTTTCTTT

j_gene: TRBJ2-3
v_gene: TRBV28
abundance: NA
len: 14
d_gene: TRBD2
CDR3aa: CASSLGAGVDTQYF
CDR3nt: TGTGCCAGCAGTTTAGGAGCGGGAGTAGATACGCAGTATTTT

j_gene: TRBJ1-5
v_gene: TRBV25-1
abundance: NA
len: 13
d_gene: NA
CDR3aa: CASRRGKGQPQHF
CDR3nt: TGTGCCAGCAGGAGGGGGAAGGGGCAGCCCCAGCATTTT

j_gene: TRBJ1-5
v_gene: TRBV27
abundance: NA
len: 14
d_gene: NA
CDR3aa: CASSLGTGRQPQHF
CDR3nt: TGTGCCAGCAGTTTGGGAACAGGGCGTCAGCCCCAGCATTTT

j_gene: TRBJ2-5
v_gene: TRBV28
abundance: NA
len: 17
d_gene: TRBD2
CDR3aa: CASSSAAGTSAKETQYF
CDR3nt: TGTGCCAGCAGTTCTGCCGCCGGGACTAGCGCGAAAGAGACCCAGTACTTC

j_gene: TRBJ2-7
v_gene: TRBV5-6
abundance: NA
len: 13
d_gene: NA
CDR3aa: CASSFQSGYEQYF
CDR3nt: TGTGCCAGCAGCTTCCAATCGGGCTACGAGCAGTACTTC

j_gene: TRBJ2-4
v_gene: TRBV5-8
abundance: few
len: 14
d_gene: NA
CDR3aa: CASSFPQGFDIQYF
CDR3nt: TGTGCCAGCAGTTTCCCTCAGGGCTTCGACATTCAGTACTTC

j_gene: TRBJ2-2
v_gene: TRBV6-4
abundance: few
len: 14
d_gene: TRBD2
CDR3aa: CASSEAGDTGELFF
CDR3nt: TGTGCCAGCAGTGAAGCGGGGGACACCGGGGAGCTGTTTTTT

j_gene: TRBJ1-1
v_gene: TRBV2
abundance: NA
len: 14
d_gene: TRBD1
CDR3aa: CASSVGQTNTEAFF
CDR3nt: TGTGCCAGCAGCGTGGGACAGACTAACACTGAAGCTTTCTTT

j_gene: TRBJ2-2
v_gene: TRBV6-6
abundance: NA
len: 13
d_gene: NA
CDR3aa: CASRNTNTGELFF
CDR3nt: TGTGCCAGCAGGAACACGAACACCGGGGAGCTGTTTTTT

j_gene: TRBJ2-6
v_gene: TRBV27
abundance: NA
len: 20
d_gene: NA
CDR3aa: CASSSSGLAGTTSGANVLTF
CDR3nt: NA

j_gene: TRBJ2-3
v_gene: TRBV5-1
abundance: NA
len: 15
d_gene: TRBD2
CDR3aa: CASSLGLADADTQYF
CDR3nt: TGCGCCAGCAGCTTAGGACTAGCAGATGCAGATACGCAGTATTTT

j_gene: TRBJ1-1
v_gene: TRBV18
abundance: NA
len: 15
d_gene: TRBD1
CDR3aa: CASSLRTGANTEAFF
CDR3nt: TGTGCCAGCTCACTTCGGACAGGGGCGAACACTGAAGCTTTCTTT

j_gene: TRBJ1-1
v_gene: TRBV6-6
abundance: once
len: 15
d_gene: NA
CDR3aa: CASSKAGAVNTEAFF
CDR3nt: TGTGCCAGCAGTAAGGCTGGGGCAGTGAACACTGAAGCTTTCTTT

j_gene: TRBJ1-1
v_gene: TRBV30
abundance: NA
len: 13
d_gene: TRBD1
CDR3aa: CAWSVQGDTEAFF
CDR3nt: TGTGCCTGGAGTGTTCAGGGGGACACTGAAGCTTTCTTT

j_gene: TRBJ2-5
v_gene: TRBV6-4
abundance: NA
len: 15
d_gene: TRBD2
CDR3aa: CASSGTSGPQETQYF
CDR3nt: TGTGCCAGCAGTGGGACTAGCGGCCCTCAAGAGACCCAGTACTTC

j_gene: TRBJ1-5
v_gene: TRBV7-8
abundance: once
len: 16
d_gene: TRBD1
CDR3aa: CASSQGTGGTGQPQHF
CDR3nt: TGTGCCAGCAGCCAGGGGACAGGGGGCACGGGTCAGCCCCAGCATTTT

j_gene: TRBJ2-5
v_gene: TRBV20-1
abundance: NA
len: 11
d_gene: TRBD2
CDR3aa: CSVGGVFDQYF
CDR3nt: TGCAGTGTGGGGGGGGTATTTGACCAGTACTTC

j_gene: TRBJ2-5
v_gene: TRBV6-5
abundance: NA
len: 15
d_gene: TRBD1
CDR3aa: CASRRQGAGQETQYF
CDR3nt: TGTGCCAGCAGAAGACAGGGGGCTGGGCAAGAGACCCAGTACTTC

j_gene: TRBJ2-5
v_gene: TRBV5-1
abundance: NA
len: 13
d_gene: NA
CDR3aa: CASSSGQQETQYF
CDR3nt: TGCGCCAGCAGCTCTGGACAGCAAGAGACCCAGTACTTC

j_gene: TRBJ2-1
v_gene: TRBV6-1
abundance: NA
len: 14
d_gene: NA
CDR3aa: CASSVFGGSDEQFF
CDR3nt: TGTGCCAGCAGTGTTTTTGGGGGGAGCGATGAGCAGTTCTTC

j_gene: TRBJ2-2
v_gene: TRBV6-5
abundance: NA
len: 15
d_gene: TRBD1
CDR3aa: CASSRRDRVTGELFF
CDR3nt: TGTGCCAGCAGCCGTCGGGACAGGGTGACCGGGGAGCTGTTTTTT

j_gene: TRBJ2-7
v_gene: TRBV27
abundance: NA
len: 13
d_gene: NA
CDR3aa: CASSYGAAYEQYF
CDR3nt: TGTGCCAGCAGTTATGGGGCCGCGTACGAGCAGTACTTC

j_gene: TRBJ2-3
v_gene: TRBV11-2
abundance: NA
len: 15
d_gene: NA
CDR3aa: CASSPTGGPTDTQYF
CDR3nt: TGTGCCAGCAGCCCTACTGGAGGGCCAACAGATACGCAGTATTTT

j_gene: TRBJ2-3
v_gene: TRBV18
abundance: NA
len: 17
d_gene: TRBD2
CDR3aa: CASSPTTSGLGGDTQYF
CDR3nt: TGTGCCAGCTCACCCACGACTAGCGGCTTGGGGGGAGATACGCAGTATTTT

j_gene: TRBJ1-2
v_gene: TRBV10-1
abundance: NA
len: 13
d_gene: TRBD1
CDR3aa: CASSEGTGWGYTF
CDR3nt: TGCGCCAGCAGTGAGGGGACAGGCTGGGGCTACACCTTC

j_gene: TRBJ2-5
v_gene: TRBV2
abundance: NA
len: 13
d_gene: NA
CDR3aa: CASRLLVWETQYF
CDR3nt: TGTGCCAGCAGGCTCCTAGTATGGGAGACCCAGTACTTC

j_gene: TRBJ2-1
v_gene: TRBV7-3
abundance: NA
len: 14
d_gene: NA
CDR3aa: CASSSDTAWNEQFF
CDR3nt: TGTGCCAGCAGCTCTGACACCGCTTGGAATGAGCAGTTCTTC

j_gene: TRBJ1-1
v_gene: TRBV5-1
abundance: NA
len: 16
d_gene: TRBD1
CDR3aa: CASSLDSGQGSPEAFF
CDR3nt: TGCGCCAGCAGCTTGGATTCGGGACAGGGAAGCCCTGAAGCTTTCTTT

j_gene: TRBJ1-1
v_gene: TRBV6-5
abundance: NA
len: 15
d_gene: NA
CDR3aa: CASSLSVRDGTEAFF
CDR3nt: TGTGCCAGCAGTTTGTCTGTCAGGGATGGCACTGAAGCTTTCTTT

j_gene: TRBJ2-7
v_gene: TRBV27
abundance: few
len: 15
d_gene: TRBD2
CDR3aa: CASSWSGMSSYEQYF
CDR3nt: TGTGCCAGCAGTTGGAGCGGGATGAGCTCCTACGAGCAGTACTTC

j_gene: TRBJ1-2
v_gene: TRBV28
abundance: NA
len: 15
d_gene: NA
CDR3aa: CASSSPGATASGYTF
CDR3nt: TGTGCCAGCAGCTCCCCGGGAGCGACGGCGAGTGGCTACACCTTC

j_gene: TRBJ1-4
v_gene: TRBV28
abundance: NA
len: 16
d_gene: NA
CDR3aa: CASSFGQRGFNEKLFF
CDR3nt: TGTGCCAGCAGTTTTGGGCAAAGGGGGTTTAATGAAAAACTGTTTTTT

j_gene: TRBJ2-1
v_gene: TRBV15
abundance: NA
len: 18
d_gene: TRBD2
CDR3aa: CATSRDLWGGTSFNEQFF
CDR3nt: TGTGCCACCAGCAGAGATCTCTGGGGGGGGACTTCTTTCAATGAGCAGTTCTTC

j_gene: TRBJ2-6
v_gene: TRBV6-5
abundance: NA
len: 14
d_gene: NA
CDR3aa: CASSTSTGANVLTF
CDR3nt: TGTGCCAGCAGTACTAGTACTGGGGCCAACGTCCTGACTTTC

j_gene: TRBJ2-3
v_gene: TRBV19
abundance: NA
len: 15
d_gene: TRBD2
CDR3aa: CASSTSSGSVNTQYF
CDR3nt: TGTGCCAGTAGTACCTCTAGCGGGAGCGTGAATACGCAGTATTTT

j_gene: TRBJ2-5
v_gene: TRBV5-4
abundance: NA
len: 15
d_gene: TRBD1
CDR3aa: CASSSSQGAVETQYF
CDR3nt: TGTGCCAGCAGCTCCTCACAGGGGGCGGTGGAGACCCAGTACTTC

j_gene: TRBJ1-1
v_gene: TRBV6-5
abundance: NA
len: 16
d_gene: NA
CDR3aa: CASSYSLGAMNTEAFF
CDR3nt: TGTGCCAGCAGTTACTCGCTTGGGGCTATGAACACTGAAGCTTTCTTT